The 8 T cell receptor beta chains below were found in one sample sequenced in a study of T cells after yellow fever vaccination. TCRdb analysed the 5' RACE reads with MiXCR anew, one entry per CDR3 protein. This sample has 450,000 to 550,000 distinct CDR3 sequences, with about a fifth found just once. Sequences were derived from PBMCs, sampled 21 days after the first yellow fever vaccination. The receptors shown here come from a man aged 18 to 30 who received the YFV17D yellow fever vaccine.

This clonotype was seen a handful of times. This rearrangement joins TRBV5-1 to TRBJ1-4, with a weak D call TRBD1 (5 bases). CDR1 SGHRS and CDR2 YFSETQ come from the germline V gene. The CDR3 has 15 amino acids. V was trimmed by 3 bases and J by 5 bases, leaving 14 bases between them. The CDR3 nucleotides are TGCGCCAGCAGCTGGGTCGGGACGGAGAATGAAAAACTGTTTTTT. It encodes CASSWVGTENEKLFF.

CDR3 DNA sequence: TGTGCCAGCAGCCAAGATCGAGTCGACTTCTCTGGAAACACCATATATTTT. It codes for CASSQDRVDFSGNTIYF. The gene calls are TRBV4-2 and TRBJ1-3; D not resolved. The CDR3 runs to 17 residues. With 0 bases removed from V and 0 bases from J, the gap between germline ends came to 12 bases. CDR1 and CDR2 (germline): LGHNA, YNFKEQ.

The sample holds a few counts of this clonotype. CDR3 residues: CASSVGATGGNEQFF. CDR3 in DNA: TGTGCCAGCAGCGTAGGCGCGACAGGGGGCAATGAGCAGTTCTTC. The rearrangement uses TRBV9 and TRBJ2-1, with TRBD1 matching over 9 bases. CDR3 length equals 15 residues. Germline-derived CDR1 and CDR2 are SGDLS and YYNGEE. J was trimmed by 6 bases and V by 0 bases; bases with no gene match: 4.

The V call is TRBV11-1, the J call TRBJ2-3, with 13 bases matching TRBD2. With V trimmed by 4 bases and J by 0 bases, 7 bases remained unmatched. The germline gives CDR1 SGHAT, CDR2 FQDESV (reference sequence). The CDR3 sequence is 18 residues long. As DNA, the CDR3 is TGTGCCAGCAGCTCCCCGGGACTAGCGGGGAAGAGCACAGATACGCAGTATTTT. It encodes CASSSPGLAGKSTDTQYF.

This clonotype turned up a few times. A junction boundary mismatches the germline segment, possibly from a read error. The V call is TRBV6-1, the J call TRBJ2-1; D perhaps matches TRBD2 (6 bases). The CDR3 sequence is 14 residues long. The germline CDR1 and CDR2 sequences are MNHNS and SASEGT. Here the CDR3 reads CASSPSESSNEQFF. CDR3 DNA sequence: TGTGCCAGCAGTCCTAGCGAGTCCTCCAATGAGCAGTTCTTC.

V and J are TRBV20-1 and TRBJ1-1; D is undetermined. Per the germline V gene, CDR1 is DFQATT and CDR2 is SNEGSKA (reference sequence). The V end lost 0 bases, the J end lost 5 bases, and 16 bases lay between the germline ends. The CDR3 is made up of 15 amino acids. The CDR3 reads CSARDHQSGRTEAFF. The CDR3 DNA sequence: TGCAGTGCTAGAGATCATCAATCAGGACGTACTGAAGCTTTCTTT.

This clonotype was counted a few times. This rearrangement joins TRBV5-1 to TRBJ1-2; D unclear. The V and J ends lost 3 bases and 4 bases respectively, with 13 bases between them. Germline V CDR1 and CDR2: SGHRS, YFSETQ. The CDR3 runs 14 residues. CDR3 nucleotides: TGCGCCAGCAGCTGGACTGTACAGACCTATGGCTACACCTTC. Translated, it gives CASSWTVQTYGYTF.

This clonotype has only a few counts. In DNA, the CDR3 is TGCAGTGCTAGCCACGGGACTACCGGGGAGCTGTTTTTT. This translates into CSASHGTTGELFF. V usage is TRBV20-1 and J usage is TRBJ2-2; D perhaps matches TRBD2 (6 bases). Trimming left V 3 bases short and J 5 bases short, with 10 bases between. The V gene's germline CDR1 is DFQATT and CDR2 SNEGSKA (reference sequence). This CDR3 has 13 amino acids.